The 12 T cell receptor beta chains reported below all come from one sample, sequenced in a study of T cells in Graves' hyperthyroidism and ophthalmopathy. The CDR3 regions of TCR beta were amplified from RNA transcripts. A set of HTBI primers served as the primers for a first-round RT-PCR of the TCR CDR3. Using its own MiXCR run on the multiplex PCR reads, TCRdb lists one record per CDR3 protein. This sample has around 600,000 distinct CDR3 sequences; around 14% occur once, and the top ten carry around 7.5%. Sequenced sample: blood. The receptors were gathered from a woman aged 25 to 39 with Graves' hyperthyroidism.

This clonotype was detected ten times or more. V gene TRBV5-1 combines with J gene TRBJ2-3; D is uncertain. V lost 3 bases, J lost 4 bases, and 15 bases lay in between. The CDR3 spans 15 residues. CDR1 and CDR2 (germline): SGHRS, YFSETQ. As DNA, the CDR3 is TGCGCCAGCAGCTCGATAGTAATCGGCGCAGATACGCAGTATTTT. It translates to CASSSIVIGADTQYF.

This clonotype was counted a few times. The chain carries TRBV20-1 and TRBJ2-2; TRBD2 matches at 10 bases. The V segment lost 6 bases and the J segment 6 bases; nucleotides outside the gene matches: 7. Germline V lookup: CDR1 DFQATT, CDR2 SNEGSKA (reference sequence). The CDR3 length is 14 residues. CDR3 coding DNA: TGCAGTGCGAACCTAGCGGGAGTGGCCGGGGAGCTGTTTTTT. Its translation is CSANLAGVAGELFF.

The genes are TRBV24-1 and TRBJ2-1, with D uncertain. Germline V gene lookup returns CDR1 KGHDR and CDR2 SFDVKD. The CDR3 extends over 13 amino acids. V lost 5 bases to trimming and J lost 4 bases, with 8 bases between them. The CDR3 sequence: CATSAWPYNEQFF. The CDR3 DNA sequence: TGTGCCACCAGTGCATGGCCATACAATGAGCAGTTCTTC.

Here the CDR3 reads CASSGLSGRAGYEQYF. The CDR3, as DNA: TGCGCCAGCAGTGGACTGAGCGGGAGGGCCGGCTACGAGCAGTACTTC. V gene TRBV10-1 combines with J gene TRBJ2-7; 10 bases are shared with TRBD2. CDR3 length equals 16 residues. Germline CDR1 reads WNHNN; CDR2 reads SYGVQD (reference sequence). J lost 3 bases, V lost 4 bases, and 9 bases had no gene match.

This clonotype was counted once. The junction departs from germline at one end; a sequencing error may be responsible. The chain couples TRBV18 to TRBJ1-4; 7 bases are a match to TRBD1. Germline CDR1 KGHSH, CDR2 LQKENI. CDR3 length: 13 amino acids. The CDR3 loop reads CAISGTDNEKLFF. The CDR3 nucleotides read TGTGCCATCTCAGGGACAGACAATGAAAAACTGTTTTTT. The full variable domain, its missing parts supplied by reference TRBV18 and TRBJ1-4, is NAGVMQNPRHLVRRRGQEARLRCSPMKGHSHVYWYRQLPEEGLKFMVYLQKENIIDESGMPKERFSAEFPKEGPSILRIQQVVRGDSAAYFCAISGTDNEKLFFGSGTQLSVL.

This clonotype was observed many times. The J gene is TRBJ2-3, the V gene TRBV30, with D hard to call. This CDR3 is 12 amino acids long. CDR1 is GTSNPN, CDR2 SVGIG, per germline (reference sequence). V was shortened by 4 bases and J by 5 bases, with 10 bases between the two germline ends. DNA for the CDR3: TGTGCCTGGACCGGGTCAGGAGATACGCAGTATTTT. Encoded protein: CAWTGSGDTQYF.

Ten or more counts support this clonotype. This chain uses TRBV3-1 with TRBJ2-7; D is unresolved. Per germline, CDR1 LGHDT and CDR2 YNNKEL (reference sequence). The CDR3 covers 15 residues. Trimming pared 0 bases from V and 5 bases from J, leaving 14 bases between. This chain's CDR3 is CASSQDSRSVNEQYF. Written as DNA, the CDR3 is TGTGCCAGCAGCCAAGATTCAAGGTCTGTCAACGAGCAGTACTTC.

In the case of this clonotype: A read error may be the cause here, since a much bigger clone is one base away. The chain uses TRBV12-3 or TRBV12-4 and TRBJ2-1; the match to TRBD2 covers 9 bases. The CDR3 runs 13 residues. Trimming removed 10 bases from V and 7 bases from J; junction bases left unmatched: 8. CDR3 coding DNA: TGTGCCAACAGGATAGCGGGGGCGAATGAGCAGTTCTTC. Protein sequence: CANRIAGANEQFF.

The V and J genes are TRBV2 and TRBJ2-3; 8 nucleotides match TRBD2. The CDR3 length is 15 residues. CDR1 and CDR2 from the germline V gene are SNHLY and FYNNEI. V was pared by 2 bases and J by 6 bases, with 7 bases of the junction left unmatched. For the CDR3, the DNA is TGTGCCAGCAGTGAACAAGCGGGAGCCTCCGATACGCAGTATTTT. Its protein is CASSEQAGASDTQYF.

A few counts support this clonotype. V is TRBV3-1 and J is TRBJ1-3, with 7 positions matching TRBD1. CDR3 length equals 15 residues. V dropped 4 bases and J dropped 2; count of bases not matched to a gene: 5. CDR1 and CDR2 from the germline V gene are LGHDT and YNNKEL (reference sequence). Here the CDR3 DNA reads TGTGCCAGCAGCCCGGACAGGAGCGCTGGAAACACCATATATTTT. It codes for CASSPDRSAGNTIYF.

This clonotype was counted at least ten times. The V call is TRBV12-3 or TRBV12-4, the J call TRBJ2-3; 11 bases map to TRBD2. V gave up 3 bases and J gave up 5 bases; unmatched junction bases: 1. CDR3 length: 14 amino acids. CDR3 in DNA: TGTGCCAGCAGTTTGGGACTAGCGGAAGATACGCAGTATTTT. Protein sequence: CASSLGLAEDTQYF.

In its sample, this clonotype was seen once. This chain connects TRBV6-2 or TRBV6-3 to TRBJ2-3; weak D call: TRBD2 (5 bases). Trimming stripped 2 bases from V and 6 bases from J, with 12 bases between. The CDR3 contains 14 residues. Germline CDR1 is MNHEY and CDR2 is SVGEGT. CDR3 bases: TGTGCCAGCAGTTACCGGGATTACACGGATACGCAGTATTTT. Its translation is CASSYRDYTDTQYF.